A single sample is the source of the 18 T cell receptor beta chains below, sequenced in a study of T-cell reconstitution after alpha-beta-depleted transplantation in children. Molecular barcoding with unique molecular identifiers was used for the TCRbeta library. TCRdb recomputed calls from the PCR reads with MiXCR, one row per CDR3 protein. In the table there are fewer than 400,000 distinct CDR3 sequences, around 21% of which are singletons. Sample: PBMCs from the stem cell graft donor, taken from the stem cell graft. The receptors derive from a human donor who donated a stem cell graft to a child with acute myeloid leukemia.

This clonotype has ten or more counts. This CDR3 reads CSVAEANTGELFF. The CDR3 DNA is TGCAGCGTTGCTGAGGCGAACACCGGGGAGCTGTTTTTT. The V call is TRBV29-1, the J call TRBJ2-2; D is unresolved. The V end lost 4 bases, the J end lost 0 bases, and 6 bases lay between the germline ends. Germline CDR1 and CDR2: SQVTM and ANQGSEA. CDR3 length: 13 amino acids.

CDR3 sequence (DNA): TGTGCCAGCAGCTTAGATCTTTGGTTCTATGGCTACACCTTC. This gives the protein CASSLDLWFYGYTF. This chain uses TRBV11-2 with TRBJ1-2; the D is unclear. CDR1 is SGHAT and CDR2 is FQNNGV in the germline V gene. The length of the CDR3 is 14 residues. Trimming cost V 0 bases and J 4 bases, with 9 bases left between them.

As regards this clonotype: Germline is not matched at one junction end, which may reflect a read error. The chain links TRBV12-3 or TRBV12-4 to TRBJ2-1; possibly TRBD1 for D (6 bases). The CDR3 extends over 13 amino acids. The CDR3 sequence is CASAMTGSTPEVF. In DNA form, the CDR3 reads TGTGCCAGCGCCATGACAGGCTCGACCCCGGAGGTCTTC.

This clonotype was detected a few times. The rearrangement links TRBV4-1 to TRBJ2-7; TRBD1 is a possible D gene (5 bases). Germline CDR1 MGHRA, CDR2 YSYEKL. The CDR3 covers 13 residues. The V end was cut by 5 bases, the J end by 5 bases, with 13 bases between. The CDR3 here is CASSFEGVNEQYF. DNA for the CDR3: TGCGCCAGCAGCTTCGAAGGGGTTAACGAGCAGTACTTC.

This clonotype has a handful of counts. J is TRBJ1-1 and V is TRBV29-1; no clear D. The CDR3 runs to 13 residues. Trimming shortened V by 4 bases and J by 0 bases, and 9 bases separated the two germline ends. CDR1 and CDR2 (germline): SQVTM, ANQGSEA. Here the CDR3 reads CSVGLRVNTEAFF. CDR3 sequence (DNA): TGCAGCGTTGGCTTGAGGGTGAACACTGAAGCTTTCTTT. Full variable domain (remainder filled in from reference TRBV29-1 and TRBJ1-1): SAVISQKPSRDICQRGTSLTIQCQVDSQVTMMFWYRQQPGQSLTLIATANQGSEATYESGFVIDKFPISRPNLTFSTLTVSNMSPEDSSIYLCSVGLRVNTEAFFGQGTRLTVV.

This clonotype occurred a few times. The chain recombines TRBV29-1 with TRBJ1-3; D perhaps matches TRBD1 (6 bases). The CDR3 spans 14 residues. From germline, CDR1 is SQVTM and CDR2 ANQGSEA. Trimming pared 2 bases from V and 4 bases from J, leaving 12 bases between. The CDR3 DNA sequence: TGCAGCGTTGAATGCAGGGGTGAAGGAAACACCATATATTTT. It encodes CSVECRGEGNTIYF.

This clonotype was observed many times. This chain connects TRBV29-1 to TRBJ2-1, with 7 positions matching TRBD1. The CDR3 covers 14 residues. The trim removed 3 bases at V and 5 bases at J, leaving 7 bases unmatched. Germline CDR1 and CDR2: SQVTM and ANQGSEA. This CDR3 is CSVDPAGGNNEQFF. The CDR3 DNA reads as TGCAGCGTTGATCCTGCAGGGGGTAACAATGAGCAGTTCTTC.

Points on this clonotype: The CDR3 end shows no conserved phenylalanine or tryptophan, and so a read error is likely. The chain is built from TRBV7-9 and TRBJ2-5; 8 bases agree with TRBD2. This CDR3 region has 14 residues. In germline, CDR1 is SEHNR, CDR2 FQNEAQ (reference sequence). V was pared by 4 bases and J by 5 bases, with 6 bases of the junction left unmatched. The CDR3: CASSWPGGYETQYL. The CDR3 bases are TGTGCCAGCAGCTGGCCGGGGGGGTACGAGACCCAGTACCTC.

The rearrangement links TRBV4-2 to TRBJ1-1; D is ambiguous. Trimming pared 3 bases from V and 5 bases from J, leaving 13 bases between. Germline V gene sequence: CDR1 LGHNA, CDR2 YNFKEQ. This CDR3 has 14 residues. The CDR3 here is CASSHLGVPTEAFF. The DNA of the CDR3 is TGTGCCAGCAGCCACCTGGGAGTTCCTACTGAAGCTTTCTTT.

This chain links TRBV13 with TRBJ2-5; 11 bases align to TRBD1. After removal of 4 bases from V and 4 bases from J, the junction contained 5 bases not matched to a gene. Per the germline V gene, CDR1 is PRHDT and CDR2 is FYEKMQ (reference sequence). The CDR3 loop spans 15 amino acids. The CDR3 nucleotides read TGTGCCAGCAGCTCCTCCGGGACAGGGGGAGAGACCCAGTACTTC. This sequence encodes CASSSSGTGGETQYF.

The sample holds many counts of this clonotype. The chain is built from TRBV6-1 and TRBJ2-1; 11 nucleotides line up with TRBD2. CDR1 MNHNS and CDR2 SASEGT come from the germline V gene. The CDR3 contains 17 residues. Trimming cost V 4 bases and J 0 bases; bases outside gene matches: 5. The CDR3 region has the DNA TGTGCCAGCAGTGTAACTAGCGGGGGAGGCTCCTACAATGAGCAGTTCTTC. Translation: CASSVTSGGGSYNEQFF.

The sample holds a few counts of this clonotype. This chain connects TRBV2 to TRBJ2-2; D might be TRBD1 or TRBD2, each matching 6 bases. CDR1 SNHLY and CDR2 FYNNEI come from the germline V gene. The CDR3 totals 14 residues. Trimming pared 6 bases from V and 1 base from J, leaving 9 bases between. CDR3 nucleotides: TGTGCCAGCAGGCGGGACAAGAACACCGGGGAGCTGTTTTTT. It translates to CASRRDKNTGELFF.

This clonotype has a count of ten or more. V usage is TRBV11-3 and J usage is TRBJ2-5; D is unresolved. The CDR3 totals 11 residues. Deletions cut 4 bases from V and 3 bases from J, with 3 bases between. Germline V gives CDR1 SGHNT, CDR2 YENEEA. The chain's CDR3 is CASSSKETQYF. CDR3 sequence (DNA): TGTGCCAGCAGCTCAAAAGAGACCCAGTACTTC.

The chain carries TRBV7-9 and TRBJ2-5; no definite D call. Germline V lookup: CDR1 SEHNR, CDR2 FQNEAQ (reference sequence). The CDR3 consists of 11 residues. Trimming shortened V by 7 bases and J by 4 bases, and 7 bases separated the two germline ends. The CDR3 loop is CASTHGETQYF. DNA for the CDR3: TGTGCCAGCACCCACGGAGAGACCCAGTACTTC.

This clonotype was seen only a few times. A much larger clone sits a single nucleotide away, making a read error possible. This chain links TRBV7-3 with TRBJ2-3, with D tentatively TRBD2 (5 bases). The ends were cut back, 0 bases at V and 5 bases at J, with 6 bases in the middle. The V gene's germline CDR1 is SGHTA and CDR2 FQGTGA. This CDR3 comprises 13 residues. CDR3 DNA: TGTGCCAGCAGCTTAACGGGGAGAGATACGCAGTATTTT. Translating gives CASSLTGRDTQYF.

This rearrangement joins TRBV5-1 to TRBJ2-5; either TRBD1 or TRBD2 may supply D (5 bases each). The CDR3 sequence is 13 residues long. Trimming took off 7 bases at V and 10 bases at J, with 20 bases between the two ends. The germline gives CDR1 SGHRS, CDR2 YFSETQ. CDR3 DNA: TGCGCCAGCCGGTGGGGCCCGAGGGATGACCAGTACTTC. As protein: CASRWGPRDDQYF.

The V gene is TRBV12-3 or TRBV12-4, the J gene TRBJ2-1, with 10 nucleotides matching TRBD1. The junction had 12 bases not matched to a gene; V was cut back by 6 bases and J by 4 bases. CDR3 length equals 17 residues. The CDR3 region has the DNA TGTGCCAGCAGCTGGACCGCCGGGACAGGGGAATACAATGAGCAGTTCTTC. Translating it yields CASSWTAGTGEYNEQFF.

This chain links TRBV4-3 with TRBJ2-3; the match to TRBD2 covers 7 bases. The length of the CDR3 is 16 residues. The germline V gene has CDR1 LGHNA and CDR2 YSLEER. With 0 bases clipped from V and 4 bases from J, the junction kept 7 bases outside the gene matches. The CDR3 loop reads CASSQDSGGSADTQYF. The CDR3 DNA is TGCGCCAGCAGCCAAGATAGTGGCGGGAGCGCAGATACGCAGTATTTT.